The source of this T cell receptor (beta chain) is a study of shared clonotypes between healthy human individuals. Study-wide results and caveats: Among several donors, about 5% of naive CD4 clonotypes were found in common. Clonotypes not shared had lower generation probabilities than those common to all four donors. Large sequencing depth failed to make sorted-subset sequencing complete, rarefaction showed. Naive subsets generally exceeded memory subsets in estimated richness.

Only CD45RO-negative cells positively selected for CCR7 counted as naive CD8 cells, so terminally differentiated effector memory CD45RA+ cells were excluded. On this clone: Its specificity is unknown.

Measured with immunoSEQ multiplex PCR; TCRdb has only the in-frame clones, and not every one. The profile shows about 2 million clones, approximately 94% of them singletons. V lost 4 bases and J lost 6, with 7 bases in between. This CDR3 spans 11 amino acids. CDR1 is GTSNPN, CDR2 SVGIG, per germline (reference sequence). The specimen sequenced was naive CD8+ T cells sorted from blood. This TCR was sampled from a man younger than 35 in good health. The chain couples TRBV30 to TRBJ2-1; D gene unclear. CDR3 bases: TGTGCCTGGACTGCTACCAATGAGCAGTTCTTC. This encodes CAWTATNEQFF.